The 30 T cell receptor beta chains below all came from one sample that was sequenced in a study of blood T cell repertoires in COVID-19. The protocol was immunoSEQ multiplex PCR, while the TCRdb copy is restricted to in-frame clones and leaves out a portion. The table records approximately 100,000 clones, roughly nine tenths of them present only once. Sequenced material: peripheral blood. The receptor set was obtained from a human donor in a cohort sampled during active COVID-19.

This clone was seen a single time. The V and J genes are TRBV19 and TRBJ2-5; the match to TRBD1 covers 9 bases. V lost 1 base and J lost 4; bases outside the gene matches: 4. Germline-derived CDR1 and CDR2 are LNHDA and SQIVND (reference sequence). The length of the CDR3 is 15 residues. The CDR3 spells CASSIGGQGGETQYF. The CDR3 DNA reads TGTGCCAGTAGTATAGGGGGACAGGGCGGAGAGACCCAGTACTTC. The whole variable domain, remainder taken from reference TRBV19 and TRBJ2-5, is DGGITQSPKYLFRKEGQNVTLSCEQNLNHDAMYWYRQDPGQGLRLIYYSQIVNDFQKGDIAEGYSVSREKKESFPLTVTSAQKNPTAFYLCASSIGGQGGETQYFGPGTRLLVL.

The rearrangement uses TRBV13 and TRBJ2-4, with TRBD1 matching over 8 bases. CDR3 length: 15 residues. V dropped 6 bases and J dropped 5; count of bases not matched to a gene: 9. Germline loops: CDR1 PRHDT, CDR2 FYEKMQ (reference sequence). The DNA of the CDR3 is TGTGCCAGCAGTCCCAATCAGGGGGCTGAAAACATTCAGTACTTC. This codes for CASSPNQGAENIQYF.

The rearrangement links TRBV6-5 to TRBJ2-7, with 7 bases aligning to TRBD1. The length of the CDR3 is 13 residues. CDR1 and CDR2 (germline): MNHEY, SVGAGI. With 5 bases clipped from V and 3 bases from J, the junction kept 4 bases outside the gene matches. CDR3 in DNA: TGTGCCAGCAGTAGACAGGGATTCTACGAGCAGTACTTC. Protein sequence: CASSRQGFYEQYF.

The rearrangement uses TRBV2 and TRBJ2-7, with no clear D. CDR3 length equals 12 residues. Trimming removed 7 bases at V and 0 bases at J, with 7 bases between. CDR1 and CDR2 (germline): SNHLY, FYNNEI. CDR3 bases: TGTGCCAGCACAGACATCTCCTACGAGCAGTACTTC. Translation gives CASTDISYEQYF.

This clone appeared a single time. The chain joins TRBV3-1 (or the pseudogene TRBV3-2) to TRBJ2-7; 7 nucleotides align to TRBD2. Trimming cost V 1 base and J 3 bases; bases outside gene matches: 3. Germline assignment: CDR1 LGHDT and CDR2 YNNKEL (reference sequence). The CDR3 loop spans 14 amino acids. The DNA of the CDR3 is TGTGCCAGCAGCCAAGTTCCTAGCGGCTACGAGCAGTACTTC. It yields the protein CASSQVPSGYEQYF.

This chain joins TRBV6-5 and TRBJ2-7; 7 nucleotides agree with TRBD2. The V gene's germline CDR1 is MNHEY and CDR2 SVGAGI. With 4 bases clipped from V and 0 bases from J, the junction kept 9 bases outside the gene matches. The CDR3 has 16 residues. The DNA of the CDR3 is TGTGCCAGCAGTTCCCTTAGCGGGCGAAACTCCTACGAGCAGTACTTC. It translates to CASSSLSGRNSYEQYF.

The CDR3 loop reads CASSGTGWTEAFF. For the CDR3, the DNA is TGTGCCAGCAGCGGGACAGGGTGGACTGAAGCTTTCTTT. The rearrangement uses TRBV9 and TRBJ1-1, with 8 bases fitting TRBD1. There are 13 residues in the CDR3. J lost 5 bases, V lost 3 bases, and 3 bases had no gene match. The germline gives CDR1 SGDLS, CDR2 YYNGEE.

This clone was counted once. CDR3 residues: CASSQDHGGYTF. CDR3 DNA: TGTGCCAGCAGCCAAGATCACGGTGGCTACACCTTC. This sequence joins TRBV14 and TRBJ1-2, with unresolved D. The CDR3 spans 12 residues. Germline V gene data show CDR1 as SGHDN and CDR2 as FVKESK. The V and J ends lost 0 bases and 7 bases respectively, with 6 bases between them.

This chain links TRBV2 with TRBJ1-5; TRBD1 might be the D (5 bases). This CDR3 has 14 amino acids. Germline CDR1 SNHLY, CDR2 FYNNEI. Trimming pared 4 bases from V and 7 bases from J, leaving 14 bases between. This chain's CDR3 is CASSGVWGDQPQHF. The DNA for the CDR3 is TGTGCCAGCAGTGGAGTATGGGGCGACCAGCCCCAGCATTTT.

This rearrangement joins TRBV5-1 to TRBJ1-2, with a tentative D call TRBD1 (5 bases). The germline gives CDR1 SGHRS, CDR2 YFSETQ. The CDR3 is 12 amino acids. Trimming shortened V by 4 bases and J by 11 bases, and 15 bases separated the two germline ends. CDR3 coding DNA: TGCGCCAGCAGCACAGACGCTGGGGGGTACACCTTC. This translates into CASSTDAGGYTF. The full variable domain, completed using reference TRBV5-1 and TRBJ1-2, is KAGVTQTPRYLIKTRGQQVTLSCSPISGHRSVSWYQQTPGQGLQFLFEYFSETQRNKGNFPGRFSGRQFSNSRSEMNVSTLELGDSALYLCASSTDAGGYTFGSGTRLTVV.

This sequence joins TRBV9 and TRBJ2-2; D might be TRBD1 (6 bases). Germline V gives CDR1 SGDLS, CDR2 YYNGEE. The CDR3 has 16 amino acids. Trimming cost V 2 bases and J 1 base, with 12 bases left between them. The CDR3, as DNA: TGTGCCAGCAGCGTGTTAGTAGGGGGGAACACCGGGGAGCTGTTTTTT. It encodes CASSVLVGGNTGELFF.

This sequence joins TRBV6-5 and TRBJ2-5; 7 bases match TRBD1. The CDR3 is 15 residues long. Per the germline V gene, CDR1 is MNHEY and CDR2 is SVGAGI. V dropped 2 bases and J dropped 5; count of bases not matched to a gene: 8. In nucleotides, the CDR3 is TGTGCCAGCAGTTACGGAACGCAGGGGGTTGAGACCCAGTACTTC. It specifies CASSYGTQGVETQYF.

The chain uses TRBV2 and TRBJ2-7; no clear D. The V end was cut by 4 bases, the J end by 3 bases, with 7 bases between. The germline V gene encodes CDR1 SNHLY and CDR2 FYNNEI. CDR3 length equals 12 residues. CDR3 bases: TGTGCCAGCAGTGTTCAGATCTACGAGCAGTACTTC. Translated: CASSVQIYEQYF.

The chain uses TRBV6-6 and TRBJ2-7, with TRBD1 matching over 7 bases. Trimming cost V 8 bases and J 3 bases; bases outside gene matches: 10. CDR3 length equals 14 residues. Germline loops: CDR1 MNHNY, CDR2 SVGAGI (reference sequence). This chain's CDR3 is CASVFHRGNYEQYF. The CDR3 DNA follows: TGTGCCAGCGTATTCCACAGGGGAAACTACGAGCAGTACTTC.

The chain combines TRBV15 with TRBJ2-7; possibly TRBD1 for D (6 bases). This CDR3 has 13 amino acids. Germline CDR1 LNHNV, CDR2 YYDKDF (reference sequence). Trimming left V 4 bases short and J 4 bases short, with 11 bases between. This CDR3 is CATSILTGYEQYF. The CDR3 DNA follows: TGTGCCACCAGCATCCTAACAGGGTACGAGCAGTACTTC.

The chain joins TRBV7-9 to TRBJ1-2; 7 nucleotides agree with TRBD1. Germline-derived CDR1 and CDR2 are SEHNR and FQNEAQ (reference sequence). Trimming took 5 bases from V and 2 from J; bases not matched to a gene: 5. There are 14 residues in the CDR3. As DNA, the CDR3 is TGTGCCAGCAGCCTACAGGGGCTGAACTATGGCTACACCTTC. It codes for CASSLQGLNYGYTF. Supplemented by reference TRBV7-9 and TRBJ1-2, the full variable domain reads DTGVSQNPRHKITKRGQNVTFRCDPISEHNRLYWYRQTLGQGPEFLTYFQNEAQLEKSRLLSDRFSAERPKGSFSTLEIQRTEQGDSAMYLCASSLQGLNYGYTFGSGTRLTVV.

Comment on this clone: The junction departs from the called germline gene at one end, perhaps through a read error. The CDR3 region has the DNA TGTGCCAGCAGTGAAGCGCGCAGTAGCCCCCTCCTTTTC. This encodes CASSEARSSPLLF. The gene calls are TRBV2 and TRBJ2-7; D uncertain. The CDR3 covers 13 residues. Germline CDR1 reads SNHLY; CDR2 reads FYNNEI.

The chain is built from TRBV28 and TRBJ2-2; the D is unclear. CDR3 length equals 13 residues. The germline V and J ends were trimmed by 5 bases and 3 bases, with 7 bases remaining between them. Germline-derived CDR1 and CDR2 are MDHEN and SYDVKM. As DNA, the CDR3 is TGTGCCAGCAGTCTCCTCTACACCGGGGAGCTGTTTTTT. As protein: CASSLLYTGELFF.

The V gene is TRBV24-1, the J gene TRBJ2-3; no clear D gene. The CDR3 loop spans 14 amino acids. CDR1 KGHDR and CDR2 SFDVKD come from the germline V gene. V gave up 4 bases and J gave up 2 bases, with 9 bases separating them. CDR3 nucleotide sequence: TGTGCCACCAGTGAGTTCCAGGTCACAGATACGCAGTATTTT. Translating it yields CATSEFQVTDTQYF.

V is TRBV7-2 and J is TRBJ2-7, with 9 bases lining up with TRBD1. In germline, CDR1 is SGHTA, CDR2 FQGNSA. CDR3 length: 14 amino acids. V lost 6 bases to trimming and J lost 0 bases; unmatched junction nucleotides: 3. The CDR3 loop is CASRMTGGSYEQYF. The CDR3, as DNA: TGTGCCAGCAGAATGACAGGGGGCTCCTACGAGCAGTACTTC.

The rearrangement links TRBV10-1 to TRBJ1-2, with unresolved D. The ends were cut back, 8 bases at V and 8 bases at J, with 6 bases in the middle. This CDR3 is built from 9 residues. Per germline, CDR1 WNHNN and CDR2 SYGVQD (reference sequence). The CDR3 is CASGHGYTF. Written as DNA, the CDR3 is TGCGCCAGCGGCCACGGCTACACCTTC.

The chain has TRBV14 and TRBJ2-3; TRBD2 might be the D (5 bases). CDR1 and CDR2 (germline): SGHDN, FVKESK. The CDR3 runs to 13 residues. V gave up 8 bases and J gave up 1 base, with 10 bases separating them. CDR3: CASRDGGTDTQYF. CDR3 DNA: TGTGCCAGCCGGGATGGGGGCACAGATACGCAGTATTTT.

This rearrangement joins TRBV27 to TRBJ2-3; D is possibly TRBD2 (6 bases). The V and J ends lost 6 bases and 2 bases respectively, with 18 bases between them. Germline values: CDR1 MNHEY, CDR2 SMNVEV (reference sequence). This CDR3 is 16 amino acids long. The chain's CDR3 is CASSPLRERATDTQYF. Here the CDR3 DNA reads TGTGCCAGCAGCCCGCTACGTGAGCGGGCCACAGATACGCAGTATTTT.

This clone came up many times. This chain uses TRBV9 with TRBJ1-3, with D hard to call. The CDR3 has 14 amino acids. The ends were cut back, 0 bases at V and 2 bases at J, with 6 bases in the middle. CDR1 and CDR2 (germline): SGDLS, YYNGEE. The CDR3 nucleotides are TGTGCCAGCAGCGTAGGAGGCCCTGGAAACACCATATATTTT. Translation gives CASSVGGPGNTIYF.

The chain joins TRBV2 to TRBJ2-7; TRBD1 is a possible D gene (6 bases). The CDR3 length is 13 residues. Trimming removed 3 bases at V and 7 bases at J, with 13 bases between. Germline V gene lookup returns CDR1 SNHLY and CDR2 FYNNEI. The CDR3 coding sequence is TGTGCCAGCAGTGAGTACAGGGTGGGGGAGCAGTACTTC. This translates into CASSEYRVGEQYF. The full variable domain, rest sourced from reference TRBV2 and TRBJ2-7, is EPEVTQTPSHQVTQMGQEVILRCVPISNHLYFYWYRQILGQKVEFLVSFYNNEISEKSEIFDDQFSVERPDGSNFTLKIRSTKLEDSAMYFCASSEYRVGEQYFGPGTRLTVT.

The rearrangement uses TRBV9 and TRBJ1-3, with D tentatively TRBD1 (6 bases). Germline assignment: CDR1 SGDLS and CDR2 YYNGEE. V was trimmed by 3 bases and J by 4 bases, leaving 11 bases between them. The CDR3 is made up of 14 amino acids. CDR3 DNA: TGTGCCAGCAGCGACAGGGTTGCCGGAAACACCATATATTTT. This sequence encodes CASSDRVAGNTIYF. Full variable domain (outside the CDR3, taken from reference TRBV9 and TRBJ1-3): DSGVTQTPKHLITATGQRVTLRCSPRSGDLSVYWYQQSLDQGLQFLIQYYNGEERAKGNILERFSAQQFPDLHSELNLSSLELGDSALYFCASSDRVAGNTIYFGEGSWLTVV.

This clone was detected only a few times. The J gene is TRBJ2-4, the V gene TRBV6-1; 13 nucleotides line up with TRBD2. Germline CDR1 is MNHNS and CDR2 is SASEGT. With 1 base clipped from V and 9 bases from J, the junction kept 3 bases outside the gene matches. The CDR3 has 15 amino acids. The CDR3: CASSEGLAGGGIQYF. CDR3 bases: TGTGCCAGCAGTGAAGGACTAGCGGGAGGAGGCATTCAGTACTTC.

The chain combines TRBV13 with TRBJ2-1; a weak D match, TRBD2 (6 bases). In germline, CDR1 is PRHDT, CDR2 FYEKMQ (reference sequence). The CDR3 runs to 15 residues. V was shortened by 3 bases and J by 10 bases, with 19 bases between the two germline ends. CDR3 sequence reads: CASSFNGDSQREQFF. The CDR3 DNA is TGTGCCAGCAGCTTCAACGGGGACTCCCAGAGGGAGCAGTTCTTC.

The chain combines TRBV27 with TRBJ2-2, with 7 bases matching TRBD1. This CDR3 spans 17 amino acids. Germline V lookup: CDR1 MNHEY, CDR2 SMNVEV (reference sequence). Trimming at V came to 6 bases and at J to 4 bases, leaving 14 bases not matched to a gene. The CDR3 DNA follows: TGTGCCAGCAGCCCAGACCCGACCTCAGGGGGCACCGGGGAGCTGTTTTTT. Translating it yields CASSPDPTSGGTGELFF.

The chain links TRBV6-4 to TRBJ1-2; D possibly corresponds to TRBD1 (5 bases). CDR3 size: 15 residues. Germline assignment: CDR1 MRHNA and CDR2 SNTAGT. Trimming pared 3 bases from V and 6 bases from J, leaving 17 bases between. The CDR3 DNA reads TGTGCCAGCAGTGAGACCATTGACAGTCCAGATGGCTACACCTTC. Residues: CASSETIDSPDGYTF.